This T cell receptor (beta chain) was recorded in a study of identical twins. TCRdb reprocessed the 5' RACE reads via MiXCR and lists one record per CDR3 protein. The sample yields 200,000 or so distinct CDR3 sequences, more than 6.5% seen once. Trimming took off 4 bases at V and 9 bases at J, with 16 bases between the two ends. Germline CDR1 is KGHDR and CDR2 is SFDVKD. The CDR3 is 14 residues long. Donors were all healthy Caucasians. This clonotype was seen ten or more times. This sample was also put to use in a study of yellow fever vaccine responses in identical twins. That publication notes: Reportedly, twins' vaccine T cell responses looked partly convergent and partly personalized.

The chain is built from TRBV24-1 and TRBJ2-3; D is unclear. Sample: memory (CD45RO+) T cells sorted from blood. This receptor was taken from a woman aged 18-29 years in good health. The chain's CDR3 is CATSDIDPTGTQYF. The CDR3 DNA is TGTGCCACCAGTGACATTGACCCAACCGGGACGCAGTATTTT.